These 7 T cell receptor beta chains were all obtained from the same sample, sequenced in a study of blood T cell repertoires in COVID-19. This table comes from immunoSEQ multiplex PCR, and its TCRdb copy is limited to in-frame clones, with some not included. This repertoire shows fewer than 300,000 clones, about three quarters found once; its top ten account for about 3.5%. The specimen sequenced was peripheral blood. The receptors originated from a woman older than 75 with acute or convalescent COVID-19.

This clone was observed a handful of times. V usage is TRBV7-3 and J usage is TRBJ1-2; 7 bases line up with TRBD1. CDR1 is SGHTA and CDR2 is FQGTGA in the germline V gene. CDR3 length: 13 amino acids. The J segment lost 5 bases and the V segment lost 5 bases, leaving 5 bases of the junction unmatched. CDR3 sequence reads: CASSQMTGYGYTF. For the CDR3, the DNA is TGTGCCAGCAGCCAGATGACAGGGTATGGCTACACCTTC.

The V call is TRBV4-2, the J call TRBJ1-4; 8 positions agree with TRBD1. The CDR3 totals 16 residues. Germline-derived CDR1 and CDR2 are LGHNA and YNFKEQ. V was pared by 0 bases and J by 8 bases, with 8 bases of the junction left unmatched. This CDR3 is CASSQDSRQGREKLFF. The CDR3 DNA is TGTGCCAGCAGCCAAGATTCAAGACAGGGGAGAGAAAAACTGTTTTTT.

This clone occurred once. The rearrangement joins TRBV2 to TRBJ1-2, with 7 bases identical to TRBD1. The CDR3 runs 13 residues. Germline V gene sequence: CDR1 SNHLY, CDR2 FYNNEI. Trimming cost V 6 bases and J 4 bases; bases outside gene matches: 5. CDR3 in DNA: TGTGCCAGCAGAGAGGGGACAGTCTATGGCTACACCTTC. Amino acid sequence: CASREGTVYGYTF.

In the case of this clone: The sample carries other DNA sequences with the same CDR3. This chain connects TRBV5-1 to TRBJ2-7, with TRBD2 matching 11 bases. Germline trimming cut 4 bases from V and 3 bases from J; bases unmatched to any gene: 6. The CDR3 contains 15 residues. Germline V lookup: CDR1 SGHRS, CDR2 YFSETQ. The CDR3 here is CASSLGGTSGYEQYF. CDR3 in DNA: TGCGCCAGCAGCCTTGGTGGGACTAGCGGCTACGAGCAGTACTTC.

The V gene is TRBV3-1 (or the pseudogene TRBV3-2), the J gene TRBJ1-2; D remains unclear. CDR3 length: 13 amino acids. Germline V CDR1 and CDR2: LGHDT, YNNKEL (reference sequence). Trimming left V 4 bases short and J 4 bases short, with 10 bases between. The CDR3 DNA sequence: TGTGCCAGCAGCCGCCGCGAGAGCTATGGCTACACCTTC. This codes for CASSRRESYGYTF.

The rearrangement uses TRBV10-1 and TRBJ2-3; D might be TRBD2 (6 bases). CDR1 and CDR2 from the germline V gene are WNHNN and SYGVQD (reference sequence). There are 16 residues in the CDR3. Between the trimmed V and J ends, which lost 3 bases and 4 bases, there was a span of 17 bases. This chain's CDR3 is CASSEKAGTSSDTQYF. The CDR3 DNA is TGCGCCAGCAGTGAAAAGGCGGGGACGAGCTCAGATACGCAGTATTTT.

This clone was recorded a few times. This chain connects TRBV7-2 to TRBJ1-1; possibly TRBD1 for D (5 bases). Trimming left V 4 bases short and J 1 base short, with 10 bases between. The CDR3 spans 14 residues. Germline values: CDR1 SGHTA, CDR2 FQGNSA. DNA of the CDR3: TGTGCCAGCAGCTCTTGGGGCGCGAACACTGAAGCTTTCTTT. It translates to CASSSWGANTEAFF.